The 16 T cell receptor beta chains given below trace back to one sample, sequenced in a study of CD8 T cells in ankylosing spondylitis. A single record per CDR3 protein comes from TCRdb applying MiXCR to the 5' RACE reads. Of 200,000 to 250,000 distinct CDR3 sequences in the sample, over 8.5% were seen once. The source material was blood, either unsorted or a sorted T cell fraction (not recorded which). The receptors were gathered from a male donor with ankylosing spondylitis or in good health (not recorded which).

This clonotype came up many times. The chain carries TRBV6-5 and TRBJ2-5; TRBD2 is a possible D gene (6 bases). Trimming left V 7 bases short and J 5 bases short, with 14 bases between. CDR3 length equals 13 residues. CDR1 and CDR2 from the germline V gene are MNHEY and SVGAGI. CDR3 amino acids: CASTTEGSETQYF. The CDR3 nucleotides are TGTGCCAGCACCACGGAGGGTTCCGAGACCCAGTACTTC.

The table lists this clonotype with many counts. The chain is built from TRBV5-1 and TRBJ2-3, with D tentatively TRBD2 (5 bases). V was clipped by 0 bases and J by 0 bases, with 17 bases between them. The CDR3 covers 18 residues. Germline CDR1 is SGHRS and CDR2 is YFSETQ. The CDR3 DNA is TGCGCCAGCAGCTTGGAAGGACCCACTAGACCCAGCACAGATACGCAGTATTTT. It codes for CASSLEGPTRPSTDTQYF.

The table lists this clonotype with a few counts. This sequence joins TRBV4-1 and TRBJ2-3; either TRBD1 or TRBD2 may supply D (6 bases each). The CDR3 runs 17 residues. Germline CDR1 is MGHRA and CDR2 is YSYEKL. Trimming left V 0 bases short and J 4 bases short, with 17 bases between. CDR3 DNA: TGCGCCAGCAGCCAAGAAAGGGACACGGAGGGCCCAGATACGCAGTATTTT. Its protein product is CASSQERDTEGPDTQYF.

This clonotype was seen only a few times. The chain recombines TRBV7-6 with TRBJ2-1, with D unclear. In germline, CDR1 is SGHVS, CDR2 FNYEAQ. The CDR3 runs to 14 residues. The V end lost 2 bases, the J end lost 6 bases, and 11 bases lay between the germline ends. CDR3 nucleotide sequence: TGTGCCAGCAGCTTACTTTCTAGGTTCAATGAGCAGTTCTTC. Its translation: CASSLLSRFNEQFF.

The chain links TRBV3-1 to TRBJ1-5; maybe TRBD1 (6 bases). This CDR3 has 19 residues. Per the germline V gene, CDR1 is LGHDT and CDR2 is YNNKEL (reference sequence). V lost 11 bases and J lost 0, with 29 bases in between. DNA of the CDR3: TGTGCCCGCACCCAGGGGTGGGACGGTCGGATAGGTAGCAATCAGCCCCAGCATTTT. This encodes CARTQGWDGRIGSNQPQHF.

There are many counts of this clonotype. Here the CDR3 reads CSARDQGVGYTF. The CDR3 nucleotides are TGCAGTGCTAGAGACCAGGGAGTTGGCTACACCTTC. The chain links TRBV20-1 to TRBJ1-2, with a weak D call TRBD1 (5 bases). Germline V CDR1 and CDR2: DFQATT, SNEGSKA (reference sequence). The CDR3 spans 12 residues. V dropped 0 bases and J dropped 7 bases, with 9 bases sitting between them.

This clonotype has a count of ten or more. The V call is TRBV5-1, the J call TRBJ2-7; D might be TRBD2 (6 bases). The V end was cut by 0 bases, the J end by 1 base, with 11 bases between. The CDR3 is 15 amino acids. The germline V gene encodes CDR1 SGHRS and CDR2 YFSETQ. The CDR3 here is CASSLVRGRSYEQYF. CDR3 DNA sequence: TGCGCCAGCAGCTTGGTTCGGGGGAGGTCCTACGAGCAGTACTTC.

CDR3 loop: CSASQGNEKLFF. Here the CDR3 DNA reads TGCAGTGCTAGTCAGGGGAATGAAAAACTGTTTTTT. The chain joins TRBV20-1 to TRBJ1-4; possible D gene TRBD1, 6 bases. Germline lookup yields CDR1 DFQATT and CDR2 SNEGSKA (reference sequence). The CDR3 is made up of 12 amino acids. Trimming pared 3 bases from V and 5 bases from J, leaving 7 bases between.

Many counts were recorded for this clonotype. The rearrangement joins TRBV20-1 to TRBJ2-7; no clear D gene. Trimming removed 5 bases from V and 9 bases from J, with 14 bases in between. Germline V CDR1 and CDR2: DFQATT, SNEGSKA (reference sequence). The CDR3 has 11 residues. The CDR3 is CSASSPRVQYF. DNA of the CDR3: TGCAGTGCTTCTTCCCCCCGGGTGCAGTACTTC.

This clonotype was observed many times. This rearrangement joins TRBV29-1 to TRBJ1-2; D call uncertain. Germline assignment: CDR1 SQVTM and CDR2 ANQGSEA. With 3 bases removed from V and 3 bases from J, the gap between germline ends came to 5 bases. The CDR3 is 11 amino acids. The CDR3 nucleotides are TGCAGCGTTGACCGAGACTATGGCTACACCTTC. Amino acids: CSVDRDYGYTF.

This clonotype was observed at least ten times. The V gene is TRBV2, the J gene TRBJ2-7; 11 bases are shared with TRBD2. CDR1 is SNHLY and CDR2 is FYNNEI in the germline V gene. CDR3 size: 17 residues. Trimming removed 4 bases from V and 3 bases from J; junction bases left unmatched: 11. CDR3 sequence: CASSVTGLAAENYEQYF. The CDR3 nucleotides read TGTGCCAGCAGTGTGACGGGACTAGCGGCAGAGAACTACGAGCAGTACTTC.

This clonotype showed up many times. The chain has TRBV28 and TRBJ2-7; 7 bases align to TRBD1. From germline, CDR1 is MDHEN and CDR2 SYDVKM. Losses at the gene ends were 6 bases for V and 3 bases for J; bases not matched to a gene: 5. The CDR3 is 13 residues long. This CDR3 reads CASRVTGFYEQYF. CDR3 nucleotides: TGTGCCAGCAGGGTGACAGGGTTCTACGAGCAGTACTTC.

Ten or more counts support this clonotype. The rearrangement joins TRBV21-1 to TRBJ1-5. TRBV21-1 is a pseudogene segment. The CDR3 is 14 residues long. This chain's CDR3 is CASSTRGWKQPQHF. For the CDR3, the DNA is TGTGCCAGCAGCACCCGAGGGTGGAAGCAGCCCCAGCATTTT.

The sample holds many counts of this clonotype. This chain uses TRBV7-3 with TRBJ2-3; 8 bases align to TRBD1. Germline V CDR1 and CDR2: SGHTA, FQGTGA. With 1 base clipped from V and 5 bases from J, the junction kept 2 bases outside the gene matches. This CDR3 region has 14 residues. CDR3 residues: CASSLSGQGDTQYF. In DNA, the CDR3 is TGTGCCAGCAGCTTAAGCGGACAGGGAGATACGCAGTATTTT.

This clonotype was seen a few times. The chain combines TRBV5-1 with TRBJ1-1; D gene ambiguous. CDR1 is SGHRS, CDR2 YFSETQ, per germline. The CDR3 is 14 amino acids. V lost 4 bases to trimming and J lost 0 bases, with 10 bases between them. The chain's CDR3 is CASSPVLLNTEAFF. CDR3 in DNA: TGCGCCAGCAGCCCGGTACTATTGAACACTGAAGCTTTCTTT.

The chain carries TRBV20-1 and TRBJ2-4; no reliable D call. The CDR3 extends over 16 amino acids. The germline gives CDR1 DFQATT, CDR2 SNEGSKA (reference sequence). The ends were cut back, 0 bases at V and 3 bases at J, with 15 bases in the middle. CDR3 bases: TGCAGTGCTAGAGATATGGAATTCCAAGGCAAAAACATTCAGTACTTC. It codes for CSARDMEFQGKNIQYF.